The present T cell receptor beta chain was sequenced within a study of tumor and adjacent non-tumor tissue in lung cancer. Germline CDR1 SQVTM, CDR2 ANQGSEA. The CDR3 has 14 amino acids. Trimming removed 8 bases from V and 1 base from J; junction bases left unmatched: 11. RNA was extracted from bulk tissue without any cell sorting. More than 3 cm separated this lung sample from the edge of the tumor. This clonotype was counted at least ten times. The library came from three nested PCR rounds adapted from ARM-PCR protocols. One entry per CDR3 protein results from TCRdb running MiXCR on the multiplex PCR reads. The sample shows roughly 44,000 distinct CDR3 sequences, around 67% of them seen only once.

This sequence was found in a woman between 40 and 50 years old with non-small cell lung cancer. Sequenced: distant non-tumor lung tissue. This chain connects TRBV29-1 to TRBJ2-7; 7 nucleotides agree with TRBD1. This CDR3 reads CSLGTANASYEQYF. CDR3 in DNA: TGCAGCCTAGGGACAGCCAACGCTTCCTACGAGCAGTACTTC.